This paragraph covers one TCR beta chain sequence. The sample belongs to a study of T-cell reconstitution after alpha-beta-depleted transplantation in children. Per germline, CDR1 MNHEY and CDR2 SMNVEV (reference sequence). Trimming took 6 bases from V and 8 from J; bases not matched to a gene: 14. The CDR3 covers 16 residues. This sample's TCRbeta library carried unique molecular identifier barcodes. MiXCR, run by TCRdb on the PCR reads, gives a single entry per CDR3 protein. The sample yields roughly 610,000 distinct CDR3 sequences, roughly a tenth seen once. The rearrangement links TRBV27 to TRBJ2-1; TRBD2 matches 9 bases. The specimen comprised PBMCs from the stem cell graft donor, sampled from the stem cell graft. The receptor's source is a human donor who donated a stem cell graft to a child with acute myeloid leukemia. The CDR3 DNA reads TGTGCCAGCAGCCAACGGGGGCGGGAGGGCAGGGATGAGCAGTTCTTC. Translated, it gives CASSQRGREGRDEQFF.